This TCR beta chain was sequenced for a study of T cell repertoires in cytomegalovirus infection. TCRdb reprocessed the reads with MiXCR, giving one entry per CDR3 protein. The sample carries some 900,000 distinct CDR3 sequences, about 31% recorded once. This clonotype turned up a few times. Antigen specificity is unknown. V was pared by 0 bases and J by 3 bases, with 6 bases between. CDR1 is LGHNA and CDR2 is YNFKEQ in the germline V gene. The CDR3 loop spans 13 amino acids. Findings and limits, study-wide: Accumulated public TCR beta family frequency recognized individuals carrying CMV together with the relevant HLA.

The clonotype was recovered from a human donor in good health (CMV status not recorded). Some clones in this sample may be carry-over from other donors' samples. The sample here was cultured CD8+ T cells from PBMCs, taken from culture after CMV antigen stimulation. The chain recombines TRBV4-2 with TRBJ2-7; D gene unclear. CDR3 nucleotides: TGTGCCAGCAGCCAAGAGCCTCTCTACGAGCAGTACGTC. This codes for CASSQEPLYEQYV.